This TCR beta chain originates from a study of T cell responses to AZD1222 COVID-19 vaccine. Regarding the study as a whole: Donors were largely white British and mainly female; clonal diversity was possibly underestimated. Spike as a whole was targeted by vaccine-associated CD4 TCRs, dominant at 160-218 and 743-854. Variant regions that are unmutated are reportedly the target of nearly half of spike-specific TCRs. Sampling captured repertoires only after the peak T cell response.

Notes on this clone: Its antigen remains unknown.

Repertoires were generated with immunoSEQ multiplex PCR, while TCRdb's copy carries only in-frame clones and drops some. The sample lists roughly 120,000 clones; 88% were seen once. V lost 0 bases and J 3 bases, leaving 20 bases between the germline ends. CDR3 length: 18 residues. In germline, CDR1 is WSHSY, CDR2 SAAADI. This rearrangement joins TRBV10-2 to TRBJ1-2; the D gene is possibly TRBD1 (6 bases). The specimen comprised peripheral blood, sampled on day 0 of AZD1222 vaccination. The source is an adult in good health. The CDR3 coding sequence is TGCGCCAGCAGTGAGTCGATAGTTTGGGACAAATCCCACTATGGCTACACCTTC. Its protein is CASSESIVWDKSHYGYTF.